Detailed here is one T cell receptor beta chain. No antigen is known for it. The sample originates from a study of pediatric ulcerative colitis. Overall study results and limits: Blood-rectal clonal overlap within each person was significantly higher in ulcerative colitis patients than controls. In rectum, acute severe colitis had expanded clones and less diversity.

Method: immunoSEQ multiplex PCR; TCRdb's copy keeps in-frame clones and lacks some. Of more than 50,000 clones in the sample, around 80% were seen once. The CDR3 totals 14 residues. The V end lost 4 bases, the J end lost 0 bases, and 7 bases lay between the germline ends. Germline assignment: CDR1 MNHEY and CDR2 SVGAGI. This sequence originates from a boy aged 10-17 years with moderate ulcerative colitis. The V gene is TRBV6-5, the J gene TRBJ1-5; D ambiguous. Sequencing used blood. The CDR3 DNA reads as TGTGCCAGCAGTTCTCAGAATAGCAATCAGCCCCAGCATTTT. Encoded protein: CASSSQNSNQPQHF.